A selection of T cell receptor beta chains follows, all from one sample in a study of T cell clones after liver transplantation. This table comes from immunoSEQ multiplex PCR, and its TCRdb copy is limited to in-frame clones, with some not included. The sample includes tens of thousands of clones, 70% to 75% of them seen just once. This sample comprised CD4+ T cells from blood, obtained before liver transplant. Source of these receptors: a human donor who received a liver transplant. CDR3s include the opening cysteine and the closing phenylalanine or tryptophan. The size of a clone is reported for some rows only, either as once, few or many, or as a class for expanded clones.

v_gene: TRBV11-2; abundance: .; j_gene: TRBJ2-7; CDR3aa: CASSLDRGTNEQYF
v_gene: TRBV30; abundance: .; j_gene: TRBJ1-1; CDR3aa: CAWSRGRGARGTEAFF
v_gene: TRBV28; abundance: .; j_gene: TRBJ1-2; CDR3aa: CASSERTGLGAYGYTF
v_gene: TRBV7-2; abundance: .; j_gene: TRBJ2-7; CDR3aa: CASSVGQGALGEQYF
v_gene: TRBV6-1; abundance: .; j_gene: TRBJ1-2; CDR3aa: CASSEKGTGYGYTF
v_gene: TRBV7-2; abundance: few; j_gene: TRBJ2-3; CDR3aa: CASSPGQGTDTQYF
v_gene: TRBV5-5; abundance: .; j_gene: TRBJ1-1; CDR3aa: CASSWAEATEAFF
v_gene: TRBV4-2; abundance: .; j_gene: TRBJ1-5; CDR3aa: CASSQEVGSNQPQHF
v_gene: TRBV30; abundance: .; j_gene: TRBJ2-1; CDR3aa: CAWKFRGGAGQFF
v_gene: TRBV6-1; abundance: .; j_gene: TRBJ2-7; CDR3aa: CASSDTGTSGAYEQYF
v_gene: TRBV28; abundance: .; j_gene: TRBJ1-2; CDR3aa: CASSPGTGVYGYTF
v_gene: TRBV7-9; abundance: .; j_gene: TRBJ1-2; CDR3aa: CASSLVRRDGGYTF
v_gene: TRBV25-1; abundance: .; j_gene: TRBJ2-7; CDR3aa: CASSEDKTGLIDEQYF
v_gene: TRBV29-1; abundance: few; j_gene: TRBJ2-3; CDR3aa: CSVRAVATTDTQYF
v_gene: TRBV28; abundance: .; j_gene: TRBJ1-4; CDR3aa: CASSETGDGVEKLFF
v_gene: TRBV7-6; abundance: .; j_gene: TRBJ1-6; CDR3aa: CASSRDRGLDSPLHF
v_gene: TRBV5-5; abundance: .; j_gene: TRBJ1-4; CDR3aa: CASSLLTGGDEKLFF
v_gene: TRBV15; abundance: .; j_gene: TRBJ1-4; CDR3aa: CATSRTRQGNEKLFF
v_gene: TRBV2; abundance: .; j_gene: TRBJ1-4; CDR3aa: CASNLSGGEREKLFF
v_gene: TRBV5-6; abundance: few; j_gene: TRBJ2-7; CDR3aa: CASSWTGLPYEQYF
v_gene: TRBV25-1; abundance: .; j_gene: TRBJ1-5; CDR3aa: CASQSGNQPQHF
v_gene: TRBV4-2; abundance: .; j_gene: TRBJ2-1; CDR3aa: CASSQDGLAGGIRGEQFF
v_gene: TRBV2; abundance: .; j_gene: TRBJ1-1; CDR3aa: CASSGQGIGTEAFF
v_gene: TRBV12-5; abundance: .; j_gene: TRBJ2-3; CDR3aa: CASGLGTGSITDTQYF
v_gene: TRBV5-4; abundance: .; j_gene: TRBJ2-2; CDR3aa: CASSLVGVNTGELFF
v_gene: TRBV4-2; abundance: .; j_gene: TRBJ2-2; CDR3aa: CASSHQGSTGELFF
v_gene: TRBV25-1; abundance: .; j_gene: TRBJ1-6; CDR3aa: CASSESRQGNSPLHF
v_gene: TRBV7-5; abundance: .; j_gene: TRBJ2-7; CDR3aa: CARSLVSKTVDYEQYF
v_gene: TRBV28; abundance: .; j_gene: TRBJ1-2; CDR3aa: CASKVQGGIYGYTF
v_gene: TRBV5-1; abundance: .; j_gene: TRBJ1-1; CDR3aa: CASSLGQTDTEAFF